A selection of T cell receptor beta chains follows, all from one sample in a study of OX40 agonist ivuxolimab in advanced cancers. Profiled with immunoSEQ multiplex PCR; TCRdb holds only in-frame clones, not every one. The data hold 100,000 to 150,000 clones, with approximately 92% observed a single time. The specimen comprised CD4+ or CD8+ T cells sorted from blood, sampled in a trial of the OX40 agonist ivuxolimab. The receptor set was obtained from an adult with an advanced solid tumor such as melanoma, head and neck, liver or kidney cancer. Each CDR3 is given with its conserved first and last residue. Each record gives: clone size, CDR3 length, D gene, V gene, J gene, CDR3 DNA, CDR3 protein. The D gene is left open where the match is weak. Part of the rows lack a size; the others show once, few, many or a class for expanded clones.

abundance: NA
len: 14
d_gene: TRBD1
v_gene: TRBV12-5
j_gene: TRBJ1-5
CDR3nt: TGTGCTAGTGGTTTGGGACAGGGGAGTCAGCCCCAGCATTTT
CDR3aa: CASGLGQGSQPQHF

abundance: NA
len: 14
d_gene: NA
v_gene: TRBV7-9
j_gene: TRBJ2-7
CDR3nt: TGTGCCAGCAGCTTTACTCAGCTCGACTACGAGCAGTACTTC
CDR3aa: CASSFTQLDYEQYF

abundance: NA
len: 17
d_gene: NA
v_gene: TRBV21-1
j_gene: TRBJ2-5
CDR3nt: TGTGCCAGCAGCCCCCGACAGGGATATTTTTACTTGGAGACCCAGTACTTC
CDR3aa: CASSPRQGYFYLETQYF

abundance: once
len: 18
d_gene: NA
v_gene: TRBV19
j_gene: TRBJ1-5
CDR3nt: TGTGCCAGTAAAACTAGGGGCAGGGGAACCCATAAGGATCAGCCCCAGCATTTT
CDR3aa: CASKTRGRGTHKDQPQHF

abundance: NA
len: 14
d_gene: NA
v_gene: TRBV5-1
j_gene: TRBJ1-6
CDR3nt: TGCGCCAGCAGCTTGGGGAACCAGGGATCACCCCTCCACTTT
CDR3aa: CASSLGNQGSPLHF

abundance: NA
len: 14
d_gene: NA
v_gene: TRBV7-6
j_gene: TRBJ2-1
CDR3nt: TGTGCCAGCAGCCGCAGAGGAGCGGTCAATGAGCAGTTCTTC
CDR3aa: CASSRRGAVNEQFF

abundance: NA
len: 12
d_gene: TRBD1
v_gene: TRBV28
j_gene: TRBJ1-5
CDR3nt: TGTGCCAACTCACAGGGGTCTCAGCCCCAGCATTTT
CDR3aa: CANSQGSQPQHF

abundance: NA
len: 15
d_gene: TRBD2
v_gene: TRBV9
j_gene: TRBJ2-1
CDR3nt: TGTGCCAGCAGCGTAGGGGGAGGGGTTTACAATGAGCAGTTCTTC
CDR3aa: CASSVGGGVYNEQFF

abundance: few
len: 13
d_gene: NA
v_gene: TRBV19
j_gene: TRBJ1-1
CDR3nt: TGTGCCAGTAGTAACAGGGCCCACACTGAAGCTTTCTTT
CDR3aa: CASSNRAHTEAFF

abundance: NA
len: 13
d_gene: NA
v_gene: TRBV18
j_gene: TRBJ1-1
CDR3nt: TGTGCCAGCTCAGGGGGGATGAACACTGAAGCTTTCTTT
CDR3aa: CASSGGMNTEAFF

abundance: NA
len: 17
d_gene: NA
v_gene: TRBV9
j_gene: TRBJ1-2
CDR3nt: TGTGCCAGCAGCGTAGAAGAGGGGGGGACACGGACTTATGGCTACACCTTC
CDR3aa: CASSVEEGGTRTYGYTF

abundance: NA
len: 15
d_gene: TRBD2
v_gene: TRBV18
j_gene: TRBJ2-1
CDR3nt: TGTGCCAGCTCACCACAAGCGGGAGGGCTGAATGAGCAGTTCTTC
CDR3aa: CASSPQAGGLNEQFF

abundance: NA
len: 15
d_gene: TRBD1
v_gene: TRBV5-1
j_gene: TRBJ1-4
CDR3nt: TGCGCCAGCAGCGGCTCCGGGACAGGAGAGGAAAAACTGTTTTTT
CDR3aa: CASSGSGTGEEKLFF

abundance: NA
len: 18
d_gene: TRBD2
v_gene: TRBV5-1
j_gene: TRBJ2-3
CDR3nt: TGCGCCAGCAGCTTGGAAGGGGATAGCGGGGTTAGCACAGATACGCAGTATTTT
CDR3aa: CASSLEGDSGVSTDTQYF

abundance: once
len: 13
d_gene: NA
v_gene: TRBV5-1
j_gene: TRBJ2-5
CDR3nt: TGCGCCAGCAGCTTGGGGAATGGGGAGACCCAGTACTTC
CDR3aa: CASSLGNGETQYF

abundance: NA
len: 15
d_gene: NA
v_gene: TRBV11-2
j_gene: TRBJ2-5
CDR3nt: TGTGCCAGCAGCTGGCGGACAGCCCTCCAAGAGACCCAGTACTTC
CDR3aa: CASSWRTALQETQYF

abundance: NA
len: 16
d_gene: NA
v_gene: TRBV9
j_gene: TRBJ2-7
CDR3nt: TGTGCCAGCAGCCCCTCGCTCGGCGACAAATCCTACGAGCAGTACTTC
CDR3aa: CASSPSLGDKSYEQYF

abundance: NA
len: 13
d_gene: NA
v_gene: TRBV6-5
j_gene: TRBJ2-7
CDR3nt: TGTGCCAGCAGGAGAGGGACCAACTACGAGCAGTACTTC
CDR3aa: CASRRGTNYEQYF

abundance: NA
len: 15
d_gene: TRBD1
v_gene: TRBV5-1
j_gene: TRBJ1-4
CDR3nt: TGCGCCAGCAGCTTGGCCGGGACAGGGGATGAAAAACTGTTTTTT
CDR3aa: CASSLAGTGDEKLFF

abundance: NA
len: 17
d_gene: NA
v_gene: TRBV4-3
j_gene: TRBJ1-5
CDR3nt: TGCGCCAGCAGCCAAGATTTGCCAGGGGAGATCAATCAGCCCCAGCATTTT
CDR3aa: CASSQDLPGEINQPQHF

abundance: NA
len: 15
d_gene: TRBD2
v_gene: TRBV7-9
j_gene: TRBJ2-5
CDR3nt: TGTGCCAGCAGCCCCGGGACTAGCGGACAAGAGACCCAGTACTTC
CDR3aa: CASSPGTSGQETQYF

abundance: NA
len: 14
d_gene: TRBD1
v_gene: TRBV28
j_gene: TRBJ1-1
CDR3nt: TGTGCCAGCAGTCTTACAGGGGGGAGAACTGAAGCTTTCTTT
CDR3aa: CASSLTGGRTEAFF

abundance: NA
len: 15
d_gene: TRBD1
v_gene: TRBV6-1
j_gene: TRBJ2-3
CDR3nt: TGTGCCAGCAGTAGGGGACAGGGAGTGTACGATACGCAGTATTTT
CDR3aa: CASSRGQGVYDTQYF

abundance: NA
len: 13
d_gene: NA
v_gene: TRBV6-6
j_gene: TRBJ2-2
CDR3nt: TGTGCCAGCAGTCCTATTATCACCGGGGAGCTGTTTTTT
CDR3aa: CASSPIITGELFF

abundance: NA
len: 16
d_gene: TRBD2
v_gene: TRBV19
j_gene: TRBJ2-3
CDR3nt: TGTGCCAGTAGTTCGGGACTAGCGGGACGCACAGATACGCAGTATTTT
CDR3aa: CASSSGLAGRTDTQYF

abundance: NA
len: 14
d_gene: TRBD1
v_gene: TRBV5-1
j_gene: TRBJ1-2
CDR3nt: TGCGCCAGCAGCATGACAGGGGGCGCGGATGGCTACACCTTC
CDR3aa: CASSMTGGADGYTF

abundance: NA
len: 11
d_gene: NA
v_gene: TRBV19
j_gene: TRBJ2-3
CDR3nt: TGTGCCAGTAGTAGGGCAGATACGCAGTATTTT
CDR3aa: CASSRADTQYF

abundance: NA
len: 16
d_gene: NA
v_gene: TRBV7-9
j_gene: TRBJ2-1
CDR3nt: TGTGCCAGCAGCTTGTTGGGTAGCGCGATAGTCGATGAGCAGTTCTTC
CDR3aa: CASSLLGSAIVDEQFF

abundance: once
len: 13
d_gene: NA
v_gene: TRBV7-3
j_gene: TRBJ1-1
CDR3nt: TGTGCCAGCAGCTTAATAAGGGGCACTGAAGCTTTCTTT
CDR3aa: CASSLIRGTEAFF

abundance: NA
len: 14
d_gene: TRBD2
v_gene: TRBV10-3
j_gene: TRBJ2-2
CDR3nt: TGTGCCATCAGTGACGGGACTAGCACCGGGGAGCTGTTTTTT
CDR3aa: CAISDGTSTGELFF

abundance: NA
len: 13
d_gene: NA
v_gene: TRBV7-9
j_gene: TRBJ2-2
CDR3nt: TGTGCCAGCAGCCCCGGTCCCACCGGGGAGCTGTTTTTT
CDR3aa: CASSPGPTGELFF

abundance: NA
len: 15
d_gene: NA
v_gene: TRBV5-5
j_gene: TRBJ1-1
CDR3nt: TGTGCCAGCAGCCCGGAGGGCGCGTTAGGCACTGAAGCTTTCTTT
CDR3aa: CASSPEGALGTEAFF

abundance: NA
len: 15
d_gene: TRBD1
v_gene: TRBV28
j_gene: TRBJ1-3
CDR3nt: TGTGCCAGCAGTACGGGGACAGCCTCTGGAAACACCATATATTTT
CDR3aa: CASSTGTASGNTIYF

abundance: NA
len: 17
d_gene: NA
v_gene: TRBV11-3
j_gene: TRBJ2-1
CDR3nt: TGTGCCAGCAGTTTCACCTTCGGGGGAGGCTCCTACAATGAGCAGTTCTTC
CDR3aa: CASSFTFGGGSYNEQFF

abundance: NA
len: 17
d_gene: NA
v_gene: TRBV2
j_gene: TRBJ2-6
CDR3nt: TGTGCCAGCAGTTCTGACTTGCCAACCTCTGGGGCCAACGTCCTGACTTTC
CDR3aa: CASSSDLPTSGANVLTF

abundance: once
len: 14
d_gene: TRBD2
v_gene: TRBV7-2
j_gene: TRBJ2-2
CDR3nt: TGTGCTTCACAGCGGGACGGGAACACCGGGGAGCTGTTTTTT
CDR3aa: CASQRDGNTGELFF

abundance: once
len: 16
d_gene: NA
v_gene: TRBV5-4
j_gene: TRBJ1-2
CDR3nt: TGTGCCAGCAGCTTGGAGTCACCAGGGGTTCAGACCGGCTACACCTTC
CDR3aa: CASSLESPGVQTGYTF

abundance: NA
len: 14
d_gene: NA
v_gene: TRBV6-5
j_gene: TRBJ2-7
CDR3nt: TGTGCCAGCAGTTACAATTGGAGGACCTACGAGCAGTACTTC
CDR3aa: CASSYNWRTYEQYF

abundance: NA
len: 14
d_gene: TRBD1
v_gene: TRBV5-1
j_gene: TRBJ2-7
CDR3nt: TGCGCCAGCAGCCGGCAGACAGGGCCGGGCGAGCAGTACTTC
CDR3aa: CASSRQTGPGEQYF

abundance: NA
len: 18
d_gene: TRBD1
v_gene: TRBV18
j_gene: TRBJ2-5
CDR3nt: TGTGCCAGCTCACCAACGGCGGGACAGGTTAAGGACCAAGAGACCCAGTACTTC
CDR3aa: CASSPTAGQVKDQETQYF

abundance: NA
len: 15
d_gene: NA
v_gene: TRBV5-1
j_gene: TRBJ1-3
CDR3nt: TGCGCCAGCAGCTTGGGTTCACAGGCTGGAAACACCATATATTTT
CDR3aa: CASSLGSQAGNTIYF

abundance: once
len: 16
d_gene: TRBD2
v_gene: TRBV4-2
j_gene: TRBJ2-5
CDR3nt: TGTGCCAGCAGCCCCTCGGGAGGGGGGATCGGGGAGACCCAGTACTTC
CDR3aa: CASSPSGGGIGETQYF

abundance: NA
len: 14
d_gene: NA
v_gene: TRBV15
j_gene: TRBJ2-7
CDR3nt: TGTGCCACCAGCCCGACGGCGGGTTACTACGAGCAGTACTTC
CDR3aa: CATSPTAGYYEQYF

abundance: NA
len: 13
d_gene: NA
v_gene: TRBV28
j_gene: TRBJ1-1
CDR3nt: TGTGCCAGCAGTGGGACGGTGAACACTGAAGCTTTCTTT
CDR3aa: CASSGTVNTEAFF

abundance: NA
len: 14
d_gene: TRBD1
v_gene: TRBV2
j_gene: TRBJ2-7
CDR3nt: TGTGCCAGCAGTACCGGGACAGGCCTAGAGGAGCAGTACTTC
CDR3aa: CASSTGTGLEEQYF